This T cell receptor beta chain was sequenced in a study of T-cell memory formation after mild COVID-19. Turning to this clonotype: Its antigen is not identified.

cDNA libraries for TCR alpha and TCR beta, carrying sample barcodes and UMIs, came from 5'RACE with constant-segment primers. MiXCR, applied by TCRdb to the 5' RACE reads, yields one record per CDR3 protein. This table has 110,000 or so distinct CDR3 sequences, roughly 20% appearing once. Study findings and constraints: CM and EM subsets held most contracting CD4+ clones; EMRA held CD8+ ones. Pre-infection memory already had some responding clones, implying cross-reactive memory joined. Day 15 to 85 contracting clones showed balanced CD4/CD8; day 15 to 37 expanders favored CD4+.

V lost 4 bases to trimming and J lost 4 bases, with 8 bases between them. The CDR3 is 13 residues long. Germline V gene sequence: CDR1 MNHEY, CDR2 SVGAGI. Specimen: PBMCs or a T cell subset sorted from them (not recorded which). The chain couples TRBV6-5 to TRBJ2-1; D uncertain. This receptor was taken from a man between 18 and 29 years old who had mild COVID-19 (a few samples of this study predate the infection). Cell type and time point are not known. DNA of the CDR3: TGTGCCAGCAGTTCAAGGAGTTACAATGAGCAGTTCTTC. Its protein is CASSSRSYNEQFF.